The 23 T cell receptor beta chains presented below share a single source sample, sequenced in a study of T cells in Graves' hyperthyroidism and ophthalmopathy. Template material for amplifying TCR beta CDR3 regions consisted of RNA transcripts. First-round RT-PCR of the TCR CDR3 relied on the HTBI primer set. TCRdb re-analysed the multiplex PCR reads in MiXCR, keeping a single row per CDR3 protein. This table has 600,000 to 900,000 distinct CDR3 sequences, about 16% appearing once. Material: blood. Receptor source: a young man with Graves' hyperthyroidism.

A few counts support this clonotype. V is TRBV20-1 and J is TRBJ2-7; 7 bases align to TRBD1. The trim removed 3 bases at V and 2 bases at J, leaving 4 bases unmatched. The CDR3 has 13 residues. Germline loops: CDR1 DFQATT, CDR2 SNEGSKA (reference sequence). CDR3 region: CSASRDRTYEQYF. The DNA for the CDR3 is TGCAGTGCTAGCCGGGACAGAACCTACGAGCAGTACTTC.

The genes are TRBV20-1 and TRBJ2-1, with 9 bases identical to TRBD1. The germline gives CDR1 DFQATT, CDR2 SNEGSKA (reference sequence). J lost 7 bases, V lost 3 bases, and 10 bases had no gene match. The length of the CDR3 is 15 residues. The CDR3 here is CSASIWGQGPNEQFF. CDR3 nucleotides: TGCAGTGCTAGTATCTGGGGACAGGGTCCGAATGAGCAGTTCTTC.

This clonotype occurred a few times. This chain uses TRBV28 with TRBJ1-2, with D hard to call. CDR1 is MDHEN and CDR2 is SYDVKM in the germline V gene. There are 14 residues in the CDR3. The V end was cut by 5 bases, the J end by 3 bases, with 13 bases between. CDR3 DNA sequence: TGTGCCAGCAGTCCACCTCCTCGATACTATGGCTACACCTTC. This translates into CASSPPPRYYGYTF.

V gene TRBV27 combines with J gene TRBJ2-3; 7 nucleotides line up with TRBD1. Per the germline V gene, CDR1 is MNHEY and CDR2 is SMNVEV (reference sequence). V gave up 6 bases and J gave up 9 bases; unmatched junction bases: 12. This CDR3 has 14 residues. CDR3 sequence (DNA): TGTGCCAGCAGCCGCGGACAGGACGGGACAACGCAGTATTTT. Protein product: CASSRGQDGTTQYF.

The chain uses TRBV5-4 and TRBJ2-2; D remains ambiguous. Germline V gene data show CDR1 as SGHNT and CDR2 as YYREEE (reference sequence). This CDR3 region has 13 residues. V lost 1 base and J 8 bases, leaving 9 bases between the germline ends. The CDR3 here is CASSLQAQGELFF. Here the CDR3 DNA reads TGTGCCAGCAGCTTGCAGGCACAAGGGGAGCTGTTTTTT.

This clonotype was seen more than once but under ten times. The chain joins TRBV7-3 to TRBJ2-2; 10 bases are a match to TRBD2. This CDR3 has 16 residues. From germline, CDR1 is SGHTA and CDR2 FQGTGA. J was trimmed by 7 bases and V by 1 base; bases with no gene match: 6. The CDR3, as DNA: TGTGCCAGCAGCTTAAAGGCTAGCGGGAGCGTCGGGGAGCTGTTTTTT. This codes for CASSLKASGSVGELFF.

This clonotype came up many times. The V gene is TRBV12-3 or TRBV12-4, the J gene TRBJ2-1, with 9 bases identical to TRBD2. V lost 4 bases and J lost 2; bases outside the gene matches: 3. The CDR3 has 15 amino acids. The CDR3 DNA reads TGTGCCAGCAGTTACCTAGCGGGACCCTACAATGAGCAGTTCTTC. As protein: CASSYLAGPYNEQFF.

This clonotype has a count of ten or more. V is TRBV11-2 and J is TRBJ2-1; TRBD2 matches at 13 bases. After removal of 4 bases from V and 5 bases from J, the junction contained 2 bases not matched to a gene. CDR3 length equals 15 residues. Germline CDR1 and CDR2: SGHAT and FQNNGV. CDR3 sequence (DNA): TGTGCCAGCAGCTCAGGACTAGCGGGGGACAATGAGCAGTTCTTC. It translates to CASSSGLAGDNEQFF. Looking up the rest from reference TRBV11-2 and TRBJ2-1 gives the full variable domain: EAGVAQSPRYKIIEKRQSVAFWCNPISGHATLYWYQQILGQGPKLLIQFQNNGVVDDSQLPKDRFSAERLKGVDSTLKIQPAKLEDSAVYLCASSSGLAGDNEQFFGPGTRLTVL.

The rearrangement joins TRBV18 to TRBJ1-5, with TRBD1 identical over 8 bases. The CDR3 runs to 14 residues. The junction had 3 bases not matched to a gene; V was cut back by 3 bases and J by 5 bases. Germline V gene lookup returns CDR1 KGHSH and CDR2 LQKENI. The CDR3 DNA sequence: TGTGCCAGCTCACCGGACAGGGTAGATCAGCCCCAGCATTTT. Amino acid sequence: CASSPDRVDQPQHF.

The chain combines TRBV3-1 with TRBJ2-2; 8 positions match TRBD1. Germline V gives CDR1 LGHDT, CDR2 YNNKEL (reference sequence). The CDR3 length is 15 residues. V was pared by 4 bases and J by 3 bases, with 4 bases of the junction left unmatched. CDR3 coding DNA: TGTGCCAGCAGCCTACTCAGGGGGCACACCGGGGAGCTGTTTTTT. Protein sequence: CASSLLRGHTGELFF.

A few counts support this clonotype. The rearrangement links TRBV20-1 to TRBJ1-4, with no clear D. The CDR3 spans 13 residues. CDR1 and CDR2 from the germline V gene are DFQATT and SNEGSKA (reference sequence). Trimming stripped 3 bases from V and 1 base from J, with 6 bases between. CDR3 protein: CSASELTNEKLFF. The CDR3 coding sequence is TGCAGTGCTAGCGAGCTAACTAATGAAAAACTGTTTTTT.

This clonotype was detected only a few times. The DNA for the CDR3 is TGCAGTGCTAGAGAATCCCGGGCCGAGCAGTTCTTC. This sequence encodes CSARESRAEQFF. The gene calls are TRBV20-1 and TRBJ2-1; D unresolved. Germline-derived CDR1 and CDR2 are DFQATT and SNEGSKA (reference sequence). This CDR3 region has 12 residues. Between the trimmed V and J ends, which lost 0 bases and 10 bases, there was a span of 10 bases.

This clonotype showed up just a few times. The rearrangement uses TRBV4-1 and TRBJ2-7, with D possibly matching TRBD1 (6 bases). The V gene's germline CDR1 is MGHRA and CDR2 YSYEKL. Deletions cut 1 base from V and 0 bases from J, with 7 bases between. The length of the CDR3 is 14 residues. The CDR3 sequence: CASSQVQGSYEQYF. CDR3 bases: TGCGCCAGCAGCCAAGTACAGGGCTCCTACGAGCAGTACTTC.

This clonotype showed up just a few times. This chain uses TRBV5-1 with TRBJ1-1; TRBD1 agrees at 9 bases. This CDR3 region has 17 residues. Per germline, CDR1 SGHRS and CDR2 YFSETQ. V shed 4 bases, J shed 0 bases, and the junction held 10 bases outside the gene matches. The CDR3 protein is CASSQTGTGLMNTEAFF. The CDR3 DNA reads as TGCGCCAGCAGCCAAACCGGGACAGGGTTGATGAACACTGAAGCTTTCTTT.

The table lists this clonotype with many counts. The V gene is TRBV3-1, the J gene TRBJ1-4; D unresolved. CDR1 is LGHDT and CDR2 is YNNKEL in the germline V gene (reference sequence). V was shortened by 3 bases and J by 7 bases, with 9 bases between the two germline ends. The CDR3 contains 13 residues. CDR3 residues: CASSHGLGEKLFF. The CDR3 nucleotides are TGTGCCAGCAGCCATGGATTAGGTGAAAAACTGTTTTTT.

In its sample, this clonotype was seen a few times. The chain links TRBV20-1 to TRBJ1-1; no definite D call. The germline V gene encodes CDR1 DFQATT and CDR2 SNEGSKA (reference sequence). The CDR3 covers 12 residues. V gave up 0 bases and J gave up 8 bases, with 10 bases separating them. CDR3 bases: TGCAGTGCTAGAGATCCTGGTGCGGAAGCTTTCTTT. This sequence encodes CSARDPGAEAFF.

As for this clonotype: This may come from a read error, since a much larger clone is one base off. The chain links TRBV30 to TRBJ1-4; D gene ambiguous. This CDR3 region has 14 residues. The V gene lost 4 bases and the J gene lost 0 bases, with 9 bases spanning the gap. Looked up from germline, CDR1 is GTSNPN and CDR2 is SVGIG (reference sequence). The CDR3 loop reads CAWNRRTTNEKLFF. The CDR3 nucleotides are TGTGCCTGGAATAGACGGACAACTAATGAAAAACTGTTTTTT.

This clonotype was seen only a few times. J is TRBJ2-3 and V is TRBV6-1, with D unresolved. Germline CDR1 is MNHNS and CDR2 is SASEGT. V was pared by 7 bases and J by 0 bases, with 8 bases between. The CDR3 is 13 residues long. The CDR3: CASMLTSTDTQYF. As DNA, the CDR3 is TGTGCCAGCATGTTGACTAGCACAGATACGCAGTATTTT.

This clonotype has at least ten counts. The genes are TRBV2 and TRBJ2-2, with TRBD2 matching 10 bases. The CDR3 sequence is 14 residues long. Germline lookup yields CDR1 SNHLY and CDR2 FYNNEI. With 6 bases clipped from V and 6 bases from J, the junction kept 4 bases outside the gene matches. CDR3 sequence reads: CASRTGLAAGELFF. The CDR3 DNA follows: TGTGCCAGCAGAACCGGACTAGCGGCCGGGGAGCTGTTTTTT.

This clonotype has at least ten counts. This rearrangement joins TRBV6-1 to TRBJ1-1; 7 bases map to TRBD1. This CDR3 comprises 16 residues. The V gene end was trimmed by 6 bases and the J gene end by 1 base; junction bases not matched to a gene: 11. Germline V CDR1 and CDR2: MNHNS, SASEGT. As DNA, the CDR3 is TGTGCCAGCAGCAGGGGGGGACGGACGAGGAACACTGAAGCTTTCTTT. This gives the protein CASSRGGRTRNTEAFF.

The chain links TRBV2 to TRBJ2-6; D not certain. Trimming took 2 bases from V and 8 from J, leaving 4 bases between them. CDR3 length: 12 residues. Germline V gene lookup returns CDR1 SNHLY and CDR2 FYNNEI. This CDR3 reads CASSESPNVLTF. CDR3 sequence (DNA): TGTGCCAGCAGTGAAAGCCCCAACGTCCTGACTTTC. The entire variable domain, with the rest obtained from reference TRBV2 and TRBJ2-6, is as follows: EPEVTQTPSHQVTQMGQEVILRCVPISNHLYFYWYRQILGQKVEFLVSFYNNEISEKSEIFDDQFSVERPDGSNFTLKIRSTKLEDSAMYFCASSESPNVLTFGAGSRLTVL.

V is TRBV5-1 and J is TRBJ2-6; D perhaps matches TRBD2 (5 bases). CDR1 and CDR2 (germline): SGHRS, YFSETQ. This CDR3 region has 16 residues. V was cut by 4 bases and J by 0 bases, with 11 bases left in between. The CDR3 DNA is TGCGCCAGCAGCCGAGGAGGTTTCTCTGGGGCCAACGTCCTGACTTTC. Residues: CASSRGGFSGANVLTF.

Many counts were recorded for this clonotype. The chain couples TRBV18 to TRBJ2-7; 10 bases line up with TRBD1. The CDR3 consists of 15 residues. V shed 1 base, J shed 3 bases, and the junction held 3 bases outside the gene matches. Germline loops: CDR1 KGHSH, CDR2 LQKENI. The DNA of the CDR3 is TGTGCCAGCTCACCACGGGGACAGGGGAACTACGAGCAGTACTTC. It encodes CASSPRGQGNYEQYF.